This T cell receptor (beta chain) was captured in a study of PD-L1 blockade in urothelial cancer. This sample's time point: peripheral blood 6 weeks after treatment start. Spiking of synthetic TCR analog templates was performed in each PCR. The protocol was immunoSEQ multiplex PCR, while the TCRdb copy is restricted to in-frame clones and leaves out a portion. The sample has about 76,000 clones, around 93% seen once. The germline gives CDR1 LGHNA, CDR2 YNFKEQ. The length of the CDR3 is 16 residues. Losses at the gene ends were 0 bases for V and 9 bases for J; bases not matched to a gene: 10. This clonotype was obtained from a woman aged 80 or older with urothelial cancer. The chain joins TRBV4-2 to TRBJ2-3; 9 nucleotides align to TRBD2. This specimen was PBMCs, taken around atezolizumab (anti-PD-L1) treatment. In DNA form, the CDR3 reads TGTGCCAGCAGCCAAGATAGCGGGAGCATCCGTGGGACGCAGTATTTT. Translated: CASSQDSGSIRGTQYF.